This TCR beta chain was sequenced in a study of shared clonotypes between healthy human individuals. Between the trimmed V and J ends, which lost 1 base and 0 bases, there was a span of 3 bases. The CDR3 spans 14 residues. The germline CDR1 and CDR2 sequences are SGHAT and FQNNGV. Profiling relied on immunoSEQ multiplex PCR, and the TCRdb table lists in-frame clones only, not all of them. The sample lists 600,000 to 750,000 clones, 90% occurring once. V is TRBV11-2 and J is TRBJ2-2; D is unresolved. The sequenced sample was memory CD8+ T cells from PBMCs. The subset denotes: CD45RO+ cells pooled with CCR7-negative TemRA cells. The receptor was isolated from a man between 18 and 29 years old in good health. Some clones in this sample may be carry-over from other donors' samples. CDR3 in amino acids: CASSLVPNTGELFF. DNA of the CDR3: TGTGCCAGCAGCTTAGTACCGAACACCGGGGAGCTGTTTTTT.